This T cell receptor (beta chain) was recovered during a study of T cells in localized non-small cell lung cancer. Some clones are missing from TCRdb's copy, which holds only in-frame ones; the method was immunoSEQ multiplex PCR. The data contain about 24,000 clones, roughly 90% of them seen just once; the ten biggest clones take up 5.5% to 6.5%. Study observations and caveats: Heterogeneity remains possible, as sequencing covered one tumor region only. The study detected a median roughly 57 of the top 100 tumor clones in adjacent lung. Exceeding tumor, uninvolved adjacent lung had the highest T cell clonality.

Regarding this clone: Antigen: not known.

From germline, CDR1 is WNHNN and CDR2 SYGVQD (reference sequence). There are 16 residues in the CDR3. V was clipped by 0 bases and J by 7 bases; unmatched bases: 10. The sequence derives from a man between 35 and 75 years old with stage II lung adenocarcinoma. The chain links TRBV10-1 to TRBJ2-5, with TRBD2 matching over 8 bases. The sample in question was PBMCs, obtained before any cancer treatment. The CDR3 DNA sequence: TGCGCCAGCAGTGAGTCGCGAGCGGGAGATCGAGGGACCCAGTACTTC. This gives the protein CASSESRAGDRGTQYF.